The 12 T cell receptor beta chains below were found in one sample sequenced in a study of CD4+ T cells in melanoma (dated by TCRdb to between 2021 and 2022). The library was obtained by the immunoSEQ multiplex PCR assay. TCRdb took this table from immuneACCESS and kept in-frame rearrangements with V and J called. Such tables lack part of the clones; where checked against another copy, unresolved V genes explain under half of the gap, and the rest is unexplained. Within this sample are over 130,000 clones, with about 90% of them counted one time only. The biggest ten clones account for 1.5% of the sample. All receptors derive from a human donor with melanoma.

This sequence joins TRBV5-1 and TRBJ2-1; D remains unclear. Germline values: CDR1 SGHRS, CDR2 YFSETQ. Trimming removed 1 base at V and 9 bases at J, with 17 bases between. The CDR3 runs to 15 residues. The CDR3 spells CASSLPSWASPEQFF. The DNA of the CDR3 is TGCGCCAGCAGCTTGCCCTCTTGGGCCTCTCCTGAGCAGTTCTTC. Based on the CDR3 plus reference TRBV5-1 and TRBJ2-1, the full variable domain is KAGVTQTPRYLIKTRGQQVTLSCSPISGHRSVSWYQQTPGQGLQFLFEYFSETQRNKGNFPGRFSGRQFSNSRSEMNVSTLELGDSALYLCASSLPSWASPEQFFGPGTRLTVL.

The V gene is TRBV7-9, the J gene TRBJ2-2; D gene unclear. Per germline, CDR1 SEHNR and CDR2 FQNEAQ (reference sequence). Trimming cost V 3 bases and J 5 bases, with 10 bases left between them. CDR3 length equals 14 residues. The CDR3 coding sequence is TGTGCCAGCAGCTTGGACCTTTGGACCGGGGAGCTGTTTTTT. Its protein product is CASSLDLWTGELFF. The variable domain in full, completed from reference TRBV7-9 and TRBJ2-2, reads DTGVSQNPRHKITKRGQNVTFRCDPISEHNRLYWYRQTLGQGPEFLTYFQNEAQLEKSRLLSDRFSAERPKGSFSTLEIQRTEQGDSAMYLCASSLDLWTGELFFGEGSRLTVL.

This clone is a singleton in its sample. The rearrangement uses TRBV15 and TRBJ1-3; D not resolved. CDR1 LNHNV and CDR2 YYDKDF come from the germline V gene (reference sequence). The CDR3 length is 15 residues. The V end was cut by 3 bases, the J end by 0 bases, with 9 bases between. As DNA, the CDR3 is TGTGCCACCAGCAGTCTCTATAACTCTGGAAACACCATATATTTT. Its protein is CATSSLYNSGNTIYF.

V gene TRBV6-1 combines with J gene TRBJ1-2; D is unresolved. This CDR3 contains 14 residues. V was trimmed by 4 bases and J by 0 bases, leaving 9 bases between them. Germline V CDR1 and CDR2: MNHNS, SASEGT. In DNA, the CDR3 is TGTGCCAGCAGTGGGGCCGCGTCTAACTATGGCTACACCTTC. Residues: CASSGAASNYGYTF.

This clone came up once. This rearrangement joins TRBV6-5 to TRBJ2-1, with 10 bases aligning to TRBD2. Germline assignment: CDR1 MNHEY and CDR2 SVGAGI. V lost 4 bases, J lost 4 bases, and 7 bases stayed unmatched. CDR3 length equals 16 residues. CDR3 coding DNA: TGTGCCAGCAGTTCGACCAGCGGGGGGGGGTACAATGAGCAGTTCTTC. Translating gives CASSSTSGGGYNEQFF.

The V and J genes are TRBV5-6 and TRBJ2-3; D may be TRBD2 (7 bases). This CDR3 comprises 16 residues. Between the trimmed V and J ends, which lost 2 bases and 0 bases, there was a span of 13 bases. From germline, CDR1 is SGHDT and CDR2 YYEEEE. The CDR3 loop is CASSFGAGASTDTQYF. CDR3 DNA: TGTGCCAGCAGCTTTGGGGCGGGGGCTAGCACAGATACGCAGTATTTT. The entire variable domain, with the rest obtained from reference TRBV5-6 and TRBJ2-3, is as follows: DAGVTQSPTHLIKTRGQQVTLRCSPKSGHDTVSWYQQALGQGPQFIFQYYEEEERQRGNFPDRFSGHQFPNYSSELNVNALLLGDSALYLCASSFGAGASTDTQYFGPGTRLTVL.

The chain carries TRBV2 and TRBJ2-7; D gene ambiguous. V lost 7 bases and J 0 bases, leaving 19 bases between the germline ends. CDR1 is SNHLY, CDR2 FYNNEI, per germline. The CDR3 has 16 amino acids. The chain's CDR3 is CASMPFIGPSSYEQYF. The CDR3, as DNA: TGTGCCAGCATGCCCTTTATAGGGCCAAGCTCCTACGAGCAGTACTTC.

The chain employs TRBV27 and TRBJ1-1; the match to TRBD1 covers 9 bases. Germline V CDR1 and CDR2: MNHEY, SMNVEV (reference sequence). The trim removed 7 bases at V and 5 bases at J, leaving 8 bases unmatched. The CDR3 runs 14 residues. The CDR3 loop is CASTGTGRRTEAFF. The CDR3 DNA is TGTGCCAGCACCGGGACAGGGAGGCGGACTGAAGCTTTCTTT.

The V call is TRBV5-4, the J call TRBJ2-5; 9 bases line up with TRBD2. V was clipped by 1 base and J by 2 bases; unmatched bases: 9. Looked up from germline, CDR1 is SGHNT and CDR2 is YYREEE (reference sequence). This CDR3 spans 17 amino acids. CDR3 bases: TGTGCCAGCAGCTTGTTGGTTCTAGCGGGGAGACAAGAGACCCAGTACTTC. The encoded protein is CASSLLVLAGRQETQYF.

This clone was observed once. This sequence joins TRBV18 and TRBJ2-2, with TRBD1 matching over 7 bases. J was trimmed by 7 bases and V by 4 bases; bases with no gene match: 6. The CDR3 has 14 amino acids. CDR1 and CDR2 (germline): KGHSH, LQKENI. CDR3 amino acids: CASSHDRAGGELFF. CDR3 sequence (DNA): TGTGCCAGCTCACACGACAGGGCCGGCGGGGAGCTGTTTTTT.

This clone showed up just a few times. CDR3 residues: CASSTEGGPDEQYF. DNA of the CDR3: TGTGCCAGTAGTACGGAGGGGGGACCAGACGAGCAGTACTTC. The gene calls are TRBV19 and TRBJ2-7, with D perhaps assigned TRBD1 or TRBD2 (6 bases each). Germline lookup yields CDR1 LNHDA and CDR2 SQIVND (reference sequence). The CDR3 is made up of 14 amino acids. The V end was cut by 4 bases, the J end by 5 bases, with 15 bases between.

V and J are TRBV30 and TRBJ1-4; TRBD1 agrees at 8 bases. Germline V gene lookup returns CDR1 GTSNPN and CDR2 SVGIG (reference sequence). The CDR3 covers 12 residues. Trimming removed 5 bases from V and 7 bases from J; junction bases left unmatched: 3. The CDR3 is CAWGDRGEKLFF. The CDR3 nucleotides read TGTGCCTGGGGAGACAGGGGTGAAAAACTGTTTTTT.